This T cell receptor beta chain stems from a study of blood T cell repertoires in COVID-19. Background on the study: Both acute and convalescent COVID-19 samples were obtained from the United States, Italy and Spain. PBMCs, B-cell-depleted T cells, or T cells were the source of the cDNA or gDNA that made up the material.

In the source study's methods: From reference gene primer amplification, estimates of nucleated cell counts were derived. Libraries were prepared by immunoSEQ multiplex PCR; TCRdb keeps only in-frame clonotypes and omits some of them. The V and J calls and clone size are taken from that table; D and trimming were inferred from the DNA. This sample has about 76,000 clones, with approximately 78% found just once. Trimming stripped 2 bases from V and 3 bases from J, with 9 bases between. From germline, CDR1 is SGDLS and CDR2 YYNGEE. The CDR3 runs to 14 residues. Sequencing was carried out using peripheral blood. The chain is built from TRBV9 and TRBJ1-5; TRBD1 might be the D (5 bases). This TCR was recovered from a human donor in a cohort sampled during active COVID-19. The CDR3 protein is CASSVGEVNQPQHF. CDR3 in DNA: TGTGCCAGCAGCGTGGGGGAGGTCAATCAGCCCCAGCATTTT. The full variable domain, rest sourced from reference TRBV9 and TRBJ1-5, is DSGVTQTPKHLITATGQRVTLRCSPRSGDLSVYWYQQSLDQGLQFLIQYYNGEERAKGNILERFSAQQFPDLHSELNLSSLELGDSALYFCASSVGEVNQPQHFGDGTRLSIL.